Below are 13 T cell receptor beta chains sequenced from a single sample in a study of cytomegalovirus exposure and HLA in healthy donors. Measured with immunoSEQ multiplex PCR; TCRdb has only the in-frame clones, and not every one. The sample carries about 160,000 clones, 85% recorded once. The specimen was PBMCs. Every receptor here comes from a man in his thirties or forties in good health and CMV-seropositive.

CDR3 nucleotide sequence: TGTGCCAGCACGGCTTACAGGGTTACCTACGAGCAGTACTTC. Protein: CASTAYRVTYEQYF. The chain couples TRBV6-1 to TRBJ2-7, with a tentative D call TRBD1 (6 bases). This CDR3 contains 14 residues. Germline lookup yields CDR1 MNHNS and CDR2 SASEGT. The V and J ends lost 7 bases and 2 bases respectively, with 15 bases between them.

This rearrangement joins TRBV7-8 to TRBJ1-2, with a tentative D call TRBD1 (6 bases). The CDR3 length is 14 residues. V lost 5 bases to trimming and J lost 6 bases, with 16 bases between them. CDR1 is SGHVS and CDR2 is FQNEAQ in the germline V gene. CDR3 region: CASSLSQGPDGYTF. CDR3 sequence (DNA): TGTGCCAGCAGCCTATCCCAGGGGCCCGATGGCTACACCTTC.

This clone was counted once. The CDR3 is CASSRGQGNYGYTF. The CDR3 DNA reads as TGTGCCAGCAGCCGGGGACAGGGAAACTATGGCTACACCTTC. The J gene is TRBJ1-2, the V gene TRBV7-6, with 9 nucleotides matching TRBD1. This CDR3 contains 14 residues. Germline assignment: CDR1 SGHVS and CDR2 FNYEAQ. After removal of 5 bases from V and 2 bases from J, the junction contained 3 bases not matched to a gene. The full variable domain, completed using reference TRBV7-6 and TRBJ1-2, is GAGVSQSPRYKVTKRGQDVALRCDPISGHVSLYWYRQALGQGPEFLTYFNYEAQQDKSGLPNDRFSAERPEGSISTLTIQRTEQRDSAMYRCASSRGQGNYGYTFGSGTRLTVV.

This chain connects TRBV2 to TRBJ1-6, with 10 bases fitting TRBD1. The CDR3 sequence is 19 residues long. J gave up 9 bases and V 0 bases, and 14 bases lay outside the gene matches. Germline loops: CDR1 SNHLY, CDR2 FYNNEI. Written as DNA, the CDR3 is TGTGCCAGCAGTGAAGCGAGGACAGGGGGTACGGGGGAACGTTCACCCCTCCACTTT. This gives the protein CASSEARTGGTGERSPLHF.

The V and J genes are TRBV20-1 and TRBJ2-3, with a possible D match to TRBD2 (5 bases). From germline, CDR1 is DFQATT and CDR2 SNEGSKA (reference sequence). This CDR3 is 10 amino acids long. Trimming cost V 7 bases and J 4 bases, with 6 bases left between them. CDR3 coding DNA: TGCAGTGGGCGGGCAGATACGCAGTATTTT. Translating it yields CSGRADTQYF.

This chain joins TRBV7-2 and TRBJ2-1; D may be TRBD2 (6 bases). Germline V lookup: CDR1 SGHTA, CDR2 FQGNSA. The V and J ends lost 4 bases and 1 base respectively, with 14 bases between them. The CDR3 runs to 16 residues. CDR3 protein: CASSSHIAVSYNEQFF. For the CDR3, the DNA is TGTGCCAGCAGCTCACATATAGCGGTTTCCTACAATGAGCAGTTCTTC.

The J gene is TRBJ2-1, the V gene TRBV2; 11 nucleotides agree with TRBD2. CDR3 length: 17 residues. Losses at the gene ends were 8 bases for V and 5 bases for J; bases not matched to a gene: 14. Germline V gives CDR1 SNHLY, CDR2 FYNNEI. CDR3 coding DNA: TGTGCCAGCCCCCCGGGAGGGCTAGCGGGGGGAGACAATGAGCAGTTCTTC. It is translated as CASPPGGLAGGDNEQFF.

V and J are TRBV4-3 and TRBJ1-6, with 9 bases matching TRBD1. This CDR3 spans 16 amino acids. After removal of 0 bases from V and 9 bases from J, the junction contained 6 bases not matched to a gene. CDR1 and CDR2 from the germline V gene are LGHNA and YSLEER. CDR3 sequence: CASSQDRGTGFSPLHF. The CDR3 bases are TGCGCCAGCAGCCAAGACCGCGGGACAGGGTTTTCACCCCTCCACTTT.

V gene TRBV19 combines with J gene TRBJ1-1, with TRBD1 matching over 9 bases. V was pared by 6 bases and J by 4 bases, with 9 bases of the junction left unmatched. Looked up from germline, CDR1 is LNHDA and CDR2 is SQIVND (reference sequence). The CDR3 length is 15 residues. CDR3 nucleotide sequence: TGTGCCAGTAGCCTACCACAGGGGGCGGTCACTGAAGCTTTCTTT. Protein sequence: CASSLPQGAVTEAFF.

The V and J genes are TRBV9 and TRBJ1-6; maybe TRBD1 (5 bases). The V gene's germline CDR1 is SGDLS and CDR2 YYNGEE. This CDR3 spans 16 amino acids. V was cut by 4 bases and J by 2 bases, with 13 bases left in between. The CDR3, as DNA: TGTGCCAGCAGCCCATTCGGGGGAGCCTATAATTCACCCCTCCACTTT. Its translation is CASSPFGGAYNSPLHF.

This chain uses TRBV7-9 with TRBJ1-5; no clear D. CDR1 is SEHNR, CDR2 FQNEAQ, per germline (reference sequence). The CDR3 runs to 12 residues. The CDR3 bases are TGTGCGATAGCGATTGGCAATCAGCCCCAGCATTTT. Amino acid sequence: CAIAIGNQPQHF.

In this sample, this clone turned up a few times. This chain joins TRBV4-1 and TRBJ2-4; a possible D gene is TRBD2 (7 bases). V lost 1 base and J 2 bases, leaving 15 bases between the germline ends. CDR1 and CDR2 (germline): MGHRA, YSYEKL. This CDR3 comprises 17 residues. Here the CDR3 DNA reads TGCGCCAGCAGCCAAGTAGGAGGGGGGGCCTCCAAAAACATTCAGTACTTC. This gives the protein CASSQVGGGASKNIQYF.

This CDR3 is CASSLRTGIDYEQYF. CDR3 sequence (DNA): TGTGCCAGCAGCCTCCGGACAGGGATCGACTACGAGCAGTACTTC. V usage is TRBV14 and J usage is TRBJ2-7; 8 positions match TRBD1. The CDR3 contains 15 residues. After removal of 4 bases from V and 3 bases from J, the junction contained 8 bases not matched to a gene. CDR1 and CDR2 (germline): SGHDN, FVKESK. Full variable domain (missing parts from reference TRBV14 and TRBJ2-7): EAGVTQFPSHSVIEKGQTVTLRCDPISGHDNLYWYRRVMGKEIKFLLHFVKESKQDESGMPNNRFLAERTGGTYSTLKVQPAELEDSGVYFCASSLRTGIDYEQYFGPGTRLTVT.